These 3 T cell receptor beta chains came from one sample sequenced in a study of T cells in Graves' hyperthyroidism and ophthalmopathy. The source material, RNA transcripts, was used to amplify TCR beta CDR3 regions. TCR CDR3 underwent first-round RT-PCR with the HTBI primer set. TCRdb recomputed calls from the multiplex PCR reads with MiXCR, one row per CDR3 protein. The table records about 300,000 distinct CDR3 sequences, roughly 19% of them present only once. The sample consisted of blood. The receptors originated from a man aged 50 to 60 with Graves' ophthalmopathy.

This clonotype came up a few times. The CDR3 loop reads CASSSSGSLFEQYF. The CDR3 nucleotides are TGTGCCAGCAGCTCTAGCGGGAGTCTTTTCGAGCAGTACTTC. This rearrangement joins TRBV6-1 to TRBJ2-7; 10 positions agree with TRBD2. Per germline, CDR1 MNHNS and CDR2 SASEGT. The CDR3 totals 14 residues. J was trimmed by 6 bases and V by 6 bases; bases with no gene match: 8.

This clonotype turned up a few times. V usage is TRBV7-3 and J usage is TRBJ1-1, with a possible D match to TRBD1 (5 bases). Germline V gene sequence: CDR1 SGHTA, CDR2 FQGTGA. CDR3 length: 15 amino acids. V shed 1 base and J shed 6 bases, with 15 bases lying between them. The chain's CDR3 is CASSLRFEGISEAFF. Written as DNA, the CDR3 is TGTGCCAGCAGCTTAAGATTCGAGGGGATTTCTGAAGCTTTCTTT.

V usage is TRBV29-1 and J usage is TRBJ2-7, with D possibly called TRBD1 or TRBD2 (5 bases each). Trimming left V 3 bases short and J 2 bases short, with 11 bases between. CDR1 and CDR2 from the germline V gene are SQVTM and ANQGSEA. The CDR3 totals 13 residues. DNA of the CDR3: TGCAGCGTTGAGCTGGGGGAAACCTACGAGCAGTACTTC. Translated: CSVELGETYEQYF.